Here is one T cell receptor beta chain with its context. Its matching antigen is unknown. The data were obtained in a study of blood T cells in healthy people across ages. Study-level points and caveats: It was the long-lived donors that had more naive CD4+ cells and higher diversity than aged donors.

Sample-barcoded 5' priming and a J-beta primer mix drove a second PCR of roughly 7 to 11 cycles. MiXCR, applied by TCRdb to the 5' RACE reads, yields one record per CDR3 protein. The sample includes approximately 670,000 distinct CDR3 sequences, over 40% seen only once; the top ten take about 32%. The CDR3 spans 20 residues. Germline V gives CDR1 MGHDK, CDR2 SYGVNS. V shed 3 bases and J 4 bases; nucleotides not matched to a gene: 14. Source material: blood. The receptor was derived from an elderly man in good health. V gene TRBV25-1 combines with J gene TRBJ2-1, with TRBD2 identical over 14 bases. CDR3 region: CASSDINTGTSGGHYNEQFF. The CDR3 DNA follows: TGTGCCAGCAGTGATATCAACACCGGGACTAGCGGGGGTCATTACAATGAGCAGTTCTTC.